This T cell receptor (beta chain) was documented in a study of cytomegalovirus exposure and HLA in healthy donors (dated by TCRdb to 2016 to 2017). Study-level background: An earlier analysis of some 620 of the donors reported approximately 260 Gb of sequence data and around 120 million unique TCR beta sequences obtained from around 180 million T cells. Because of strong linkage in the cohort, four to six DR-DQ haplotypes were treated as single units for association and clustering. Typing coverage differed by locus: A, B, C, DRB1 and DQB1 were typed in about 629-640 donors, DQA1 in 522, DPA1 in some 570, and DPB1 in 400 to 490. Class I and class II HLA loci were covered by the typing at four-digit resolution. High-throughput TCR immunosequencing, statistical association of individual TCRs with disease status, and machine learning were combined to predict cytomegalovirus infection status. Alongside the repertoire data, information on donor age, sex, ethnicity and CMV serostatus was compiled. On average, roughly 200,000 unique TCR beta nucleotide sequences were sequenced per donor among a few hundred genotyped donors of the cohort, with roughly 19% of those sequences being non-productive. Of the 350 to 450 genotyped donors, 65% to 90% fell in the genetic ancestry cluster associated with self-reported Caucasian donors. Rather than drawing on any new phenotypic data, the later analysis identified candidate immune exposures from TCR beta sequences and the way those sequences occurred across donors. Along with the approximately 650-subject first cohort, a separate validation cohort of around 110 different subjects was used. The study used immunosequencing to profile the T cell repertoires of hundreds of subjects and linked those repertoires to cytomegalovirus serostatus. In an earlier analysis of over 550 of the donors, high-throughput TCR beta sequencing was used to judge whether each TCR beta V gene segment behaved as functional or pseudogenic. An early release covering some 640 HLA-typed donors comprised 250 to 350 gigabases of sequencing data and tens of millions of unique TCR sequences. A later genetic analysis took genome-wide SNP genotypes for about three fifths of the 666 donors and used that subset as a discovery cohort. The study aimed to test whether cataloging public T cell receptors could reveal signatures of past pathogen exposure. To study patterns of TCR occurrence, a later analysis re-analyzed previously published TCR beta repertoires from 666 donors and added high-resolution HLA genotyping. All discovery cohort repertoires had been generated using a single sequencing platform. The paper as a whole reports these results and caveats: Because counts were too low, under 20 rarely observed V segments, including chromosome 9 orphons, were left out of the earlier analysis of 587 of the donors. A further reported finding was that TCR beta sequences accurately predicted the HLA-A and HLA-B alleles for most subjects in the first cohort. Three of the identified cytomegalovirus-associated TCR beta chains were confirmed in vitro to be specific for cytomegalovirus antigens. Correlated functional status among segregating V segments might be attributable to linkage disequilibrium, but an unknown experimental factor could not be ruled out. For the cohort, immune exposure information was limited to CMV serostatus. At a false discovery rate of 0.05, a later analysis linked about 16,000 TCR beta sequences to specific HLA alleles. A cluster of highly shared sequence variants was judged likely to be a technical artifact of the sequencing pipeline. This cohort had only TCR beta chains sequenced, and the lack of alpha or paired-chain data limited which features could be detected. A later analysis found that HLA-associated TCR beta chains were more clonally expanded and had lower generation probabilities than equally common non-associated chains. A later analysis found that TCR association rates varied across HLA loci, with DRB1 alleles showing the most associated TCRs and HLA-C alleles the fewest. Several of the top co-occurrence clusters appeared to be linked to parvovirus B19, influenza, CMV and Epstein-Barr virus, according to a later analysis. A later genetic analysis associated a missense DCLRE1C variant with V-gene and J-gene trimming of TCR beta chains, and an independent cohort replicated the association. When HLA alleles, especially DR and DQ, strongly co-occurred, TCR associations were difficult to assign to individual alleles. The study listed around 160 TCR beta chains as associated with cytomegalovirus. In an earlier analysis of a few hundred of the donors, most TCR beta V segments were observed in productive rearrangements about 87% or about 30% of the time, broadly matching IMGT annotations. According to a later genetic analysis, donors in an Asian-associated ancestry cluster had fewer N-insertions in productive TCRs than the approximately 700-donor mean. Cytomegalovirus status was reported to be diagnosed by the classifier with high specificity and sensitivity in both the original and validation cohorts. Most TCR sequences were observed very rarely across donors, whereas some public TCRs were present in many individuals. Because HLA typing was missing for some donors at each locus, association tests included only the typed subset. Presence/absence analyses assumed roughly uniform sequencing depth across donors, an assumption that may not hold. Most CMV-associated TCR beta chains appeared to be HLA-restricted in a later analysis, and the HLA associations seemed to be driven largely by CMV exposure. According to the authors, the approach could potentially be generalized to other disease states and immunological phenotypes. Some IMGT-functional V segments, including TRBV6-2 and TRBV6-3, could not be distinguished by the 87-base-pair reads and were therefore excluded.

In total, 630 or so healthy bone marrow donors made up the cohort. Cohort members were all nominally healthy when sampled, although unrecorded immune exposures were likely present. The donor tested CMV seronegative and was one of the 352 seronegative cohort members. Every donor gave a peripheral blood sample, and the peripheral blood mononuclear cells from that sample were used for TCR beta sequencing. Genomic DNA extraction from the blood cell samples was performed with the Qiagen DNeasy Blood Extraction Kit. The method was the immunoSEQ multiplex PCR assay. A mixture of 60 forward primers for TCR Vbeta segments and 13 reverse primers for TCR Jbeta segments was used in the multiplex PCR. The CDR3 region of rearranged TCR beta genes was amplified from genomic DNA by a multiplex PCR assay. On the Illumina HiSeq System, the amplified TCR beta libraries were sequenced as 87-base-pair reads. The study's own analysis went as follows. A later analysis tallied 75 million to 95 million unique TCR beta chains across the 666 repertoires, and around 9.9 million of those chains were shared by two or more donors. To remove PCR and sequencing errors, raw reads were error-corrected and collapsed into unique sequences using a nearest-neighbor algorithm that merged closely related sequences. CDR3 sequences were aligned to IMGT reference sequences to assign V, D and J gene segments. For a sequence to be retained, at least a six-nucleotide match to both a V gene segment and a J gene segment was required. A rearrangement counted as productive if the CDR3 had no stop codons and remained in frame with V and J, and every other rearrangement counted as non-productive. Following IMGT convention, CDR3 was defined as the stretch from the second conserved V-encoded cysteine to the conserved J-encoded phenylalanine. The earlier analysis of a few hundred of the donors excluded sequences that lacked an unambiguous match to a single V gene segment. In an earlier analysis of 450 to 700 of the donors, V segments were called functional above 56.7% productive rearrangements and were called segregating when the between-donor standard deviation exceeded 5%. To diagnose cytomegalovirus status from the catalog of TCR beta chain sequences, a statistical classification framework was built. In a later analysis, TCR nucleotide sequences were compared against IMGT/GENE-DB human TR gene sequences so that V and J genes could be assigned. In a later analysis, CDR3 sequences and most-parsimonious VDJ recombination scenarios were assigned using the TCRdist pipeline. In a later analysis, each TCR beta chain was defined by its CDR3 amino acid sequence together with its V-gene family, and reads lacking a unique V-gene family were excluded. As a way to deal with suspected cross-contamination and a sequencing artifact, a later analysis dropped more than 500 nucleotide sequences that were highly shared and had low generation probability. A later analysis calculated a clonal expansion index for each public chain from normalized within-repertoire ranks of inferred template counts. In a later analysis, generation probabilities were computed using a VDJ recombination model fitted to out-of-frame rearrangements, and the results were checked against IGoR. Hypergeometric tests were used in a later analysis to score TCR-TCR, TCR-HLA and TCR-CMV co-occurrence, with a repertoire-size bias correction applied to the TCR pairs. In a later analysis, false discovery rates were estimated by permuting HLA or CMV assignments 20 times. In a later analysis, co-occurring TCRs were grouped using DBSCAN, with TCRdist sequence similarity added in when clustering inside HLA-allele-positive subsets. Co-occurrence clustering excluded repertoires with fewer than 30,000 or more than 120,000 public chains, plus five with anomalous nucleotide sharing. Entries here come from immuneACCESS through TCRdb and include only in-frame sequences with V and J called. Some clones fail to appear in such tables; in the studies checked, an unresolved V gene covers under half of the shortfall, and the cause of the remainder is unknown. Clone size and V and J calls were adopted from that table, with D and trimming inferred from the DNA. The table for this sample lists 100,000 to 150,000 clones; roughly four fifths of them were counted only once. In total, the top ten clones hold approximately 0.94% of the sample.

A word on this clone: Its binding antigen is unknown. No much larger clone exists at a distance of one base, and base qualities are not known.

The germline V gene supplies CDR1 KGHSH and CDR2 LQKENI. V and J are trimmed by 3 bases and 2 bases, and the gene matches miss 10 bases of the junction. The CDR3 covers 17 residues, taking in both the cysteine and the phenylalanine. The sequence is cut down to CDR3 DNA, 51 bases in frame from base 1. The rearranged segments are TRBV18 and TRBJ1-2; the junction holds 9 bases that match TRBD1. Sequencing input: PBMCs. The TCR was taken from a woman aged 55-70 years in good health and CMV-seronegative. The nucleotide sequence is TGTGCCAGCTCACCCCGATCCACAGGGGGCGTCAACTATGGCTACACCTTC. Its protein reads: CASSPRSTGGVNYGYTF.